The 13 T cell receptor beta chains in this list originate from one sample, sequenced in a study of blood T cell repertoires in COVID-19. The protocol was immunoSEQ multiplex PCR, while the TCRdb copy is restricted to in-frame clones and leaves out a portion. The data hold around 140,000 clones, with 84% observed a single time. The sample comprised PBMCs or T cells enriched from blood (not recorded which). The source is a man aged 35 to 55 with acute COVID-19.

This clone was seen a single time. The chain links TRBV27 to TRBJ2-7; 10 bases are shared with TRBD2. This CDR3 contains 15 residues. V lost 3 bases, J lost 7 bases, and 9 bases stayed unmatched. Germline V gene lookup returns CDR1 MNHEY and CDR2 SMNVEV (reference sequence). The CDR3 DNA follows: TGTGCCAGCAGTTTGGGTAGCGGGAGGCACCCGGAGCAGTACTTC. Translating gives CASSLGSGRHPEQYF.

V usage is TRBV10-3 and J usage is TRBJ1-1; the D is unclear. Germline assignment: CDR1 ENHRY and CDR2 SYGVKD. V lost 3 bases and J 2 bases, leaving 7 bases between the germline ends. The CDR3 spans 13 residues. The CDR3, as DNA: TGTGCCATCAGTGACCTAGGTAACACTGAAGCTTTCTTT. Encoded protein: CAISDLGNTEAFF.

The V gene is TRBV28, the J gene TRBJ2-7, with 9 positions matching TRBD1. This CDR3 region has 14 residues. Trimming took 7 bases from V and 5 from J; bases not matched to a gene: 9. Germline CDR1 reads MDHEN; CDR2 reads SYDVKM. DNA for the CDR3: TGTGCCAGCACCGACCCCGGGACAGGGAACGAGCAGTACTTC. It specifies CASTDPGTGNEQYF. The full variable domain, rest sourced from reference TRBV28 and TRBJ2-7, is DVKVTQSSRYLVKRTGEKVFLECVQDMDHENMFWYRQDPGLGLRLIYFSYDVKMKEKGDIPEGYSVSREKKERFSLILESASTNQTSMYLCASTDPGTGNEQYFGPGTRLTVT.

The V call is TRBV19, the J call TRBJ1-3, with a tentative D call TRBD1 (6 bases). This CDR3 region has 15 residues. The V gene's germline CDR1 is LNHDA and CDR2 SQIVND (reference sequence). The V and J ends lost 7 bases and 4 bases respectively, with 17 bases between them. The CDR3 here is CASTLSRTAGNTIYF. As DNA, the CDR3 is TGTGCCAGTACCCTATCCAGGACAGCAGGAAACACCATATATTTT.

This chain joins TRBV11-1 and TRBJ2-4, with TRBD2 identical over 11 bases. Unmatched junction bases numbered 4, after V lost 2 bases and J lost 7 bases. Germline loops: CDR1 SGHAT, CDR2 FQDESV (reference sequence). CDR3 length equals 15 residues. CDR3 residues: CASSLTSGSGNIQYF. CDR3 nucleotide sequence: TGTGCCAGCAGCTTAACTAGCGGGAGCGGGAACATTCAGTACTTC.

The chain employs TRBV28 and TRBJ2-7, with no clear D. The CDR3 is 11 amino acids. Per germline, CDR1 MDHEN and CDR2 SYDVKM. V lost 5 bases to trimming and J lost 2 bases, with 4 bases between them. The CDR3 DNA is TGTGCCAGCAGTCCAGCCTACGAGCAGTACTTC. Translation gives CASSPAYEQYF.

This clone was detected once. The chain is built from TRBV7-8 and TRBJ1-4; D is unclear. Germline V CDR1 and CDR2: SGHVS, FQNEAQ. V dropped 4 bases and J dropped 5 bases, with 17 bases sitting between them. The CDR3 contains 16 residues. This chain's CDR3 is CASSSNPHRMNEKLFF. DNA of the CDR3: TGTGCCAGCAGCTCAAACCCACACCGTATGAATGAAAAACTGTTTTTT.

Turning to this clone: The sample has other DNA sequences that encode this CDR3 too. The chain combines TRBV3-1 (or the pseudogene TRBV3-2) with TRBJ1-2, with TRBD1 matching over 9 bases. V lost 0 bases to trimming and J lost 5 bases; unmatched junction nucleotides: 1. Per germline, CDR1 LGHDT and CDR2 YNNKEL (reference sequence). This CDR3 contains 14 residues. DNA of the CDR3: TGTGCCAGCAGCCAAGAGGGACAGGGTTATGGCTACACCTTC. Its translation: CASSQEGQGYGYTF.

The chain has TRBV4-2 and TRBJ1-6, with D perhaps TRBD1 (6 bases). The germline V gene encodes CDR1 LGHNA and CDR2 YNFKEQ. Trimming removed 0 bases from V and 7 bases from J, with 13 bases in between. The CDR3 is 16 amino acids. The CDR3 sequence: CASSQELGQGNSPLHF. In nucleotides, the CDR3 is TGTGCCAGCAGCCAAGAGTTAGGGCAGGGGAATTCACCCCTCCACTTT.

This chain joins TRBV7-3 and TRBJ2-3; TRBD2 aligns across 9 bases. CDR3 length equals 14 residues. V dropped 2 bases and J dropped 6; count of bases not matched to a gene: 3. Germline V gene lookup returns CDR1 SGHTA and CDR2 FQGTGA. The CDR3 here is CASSLGGGADTQYF. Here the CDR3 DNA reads TGTGCCAGCAGCTTAGGCGGGGGGGCGGATACGCAGTATTTT. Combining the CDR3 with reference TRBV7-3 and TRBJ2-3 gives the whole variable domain GAGVSQTPSNKVTEKGKYVELRCDPISGHTALYWYRQSLGQGPEFLIYFQGTGAADDSGLPNDRFFAVRPEGSVSTLKIQRTERGDSAVYLCASSLGGGADTQYFGPGTRLTVL.

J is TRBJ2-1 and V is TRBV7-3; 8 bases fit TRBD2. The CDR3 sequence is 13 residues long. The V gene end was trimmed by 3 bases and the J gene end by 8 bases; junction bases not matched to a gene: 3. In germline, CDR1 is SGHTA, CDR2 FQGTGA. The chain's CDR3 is CASSFGLAHEQFF. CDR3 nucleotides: TGTGCCAGCAGCTTCGGACTAGCCCATGAGCAGTTCTTC.

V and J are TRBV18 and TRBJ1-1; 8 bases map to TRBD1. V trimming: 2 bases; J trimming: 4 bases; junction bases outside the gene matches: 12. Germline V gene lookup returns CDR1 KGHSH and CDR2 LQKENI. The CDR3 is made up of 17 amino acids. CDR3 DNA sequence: TGTGCCAGCTCACCATTTGGGACAGGCGAGGTGGCCACTGAAGCTTTCTTT. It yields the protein CASSPFGTGEVATEAFF.

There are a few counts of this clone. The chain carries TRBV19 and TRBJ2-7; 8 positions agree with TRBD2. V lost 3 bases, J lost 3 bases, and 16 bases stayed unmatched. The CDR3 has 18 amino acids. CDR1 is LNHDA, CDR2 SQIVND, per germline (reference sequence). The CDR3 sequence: CASSMRSPLAGGIYEQYF. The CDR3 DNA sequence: TGTGCCAGTAGTATGAGAAGTCCCCTAGCGGGTGGGATCTACGAGCAGTACTTC.